The 24 T cell receptor beta chains below all came from one sample that was sequenced in a study of blood T cells in healthy people across ages. The use of a sample-barcoded 5' primer and a J-beta primer mix characterized a second PCR of about 6 to 11 cycles. TCRdb reprocessed the 5' RACE reads via MiXCR and lists one record per CDR3 protein. The table records around 990,000 distinct CDR3 sequences, around two fifths of them present only once. Material: blood. Receptors were obtained from a man aged 18 to 30 in good health.

The J gene is TRBJ2-1, the V gene TRBV12-3 or TRBV12-4, with 11 bases that match TRBD2. TRBJ2-7 explains the end of the DNA better; the J call may be wrong. The CDR3 runs to 19 residues. This chain's CDR3 is CASSRSLLAGAPFRDEQYF. The CDR3 DNA sequence: TGTGCCAGCAGCCGGTCACTACTAGCGGGGGCCCCCTTTAGGGATGAGCAGTACTTC.

The V and J genes are TRBV2 and TRBJ1-6, with unresolved D. Germline V gives CDR1 SNHLY, CDR2 FYNNEI. With 1 base removed from V and 5 bases from J, the gap between germline ends came to 6 bases. The CDR3 is 14 amino acids. CDR3 loop: CASSEGPNNSPLHF. As DNA, the CDR3 is TGTGCCAGCAGTGAAGGTCCCAATAATTCACCCCTCCACTTT.

CDR3 region: CASSLIRGADRRLFYGYTF. The DNA of the CDR3 is TGTGCCAGCAGCTTAATTAGGGGAGCGGACAGACGACTTTTCTATGGCTACACCTTC. The V gene is TRBV7-8, the J gene TRBJ1-2; D possibly corresponds to TRBD1 (6 bases). Trimming shortened V by 2 bases and J by 4 bases, and 26 bases separated the two germline ends. This CDR3 is 19 amino acids long. Germline lookup yields CDR1 SGHVS and CDR2 FQNEAQ.

This clonotype was observed a few times. This chain uses TRBV14 with TRBJ2-4; the D is unclear. Germline CDR1 is SGHDN and CDR2 is FVKESK. The CDR3 runs 14 residues. V was trimmed by 1 base and J by 1 base, leaving 5 bases between them. CDR3 residues: CASSQGDAKNIQYF. The DNA for the CDR3 is TGTGCCAGCAGCCAAGGGGATGCCAAAAACATTCAGTACTTC.

This clonotype was seen only a few times. The chain is built from TRBV27 and TRBJ2-1; D may be TRBD1 or TRBD2 (5 bases each). The J call may be in error: the DNA end matches TRBJ2-7 better. Looked up from germline, CDR1 is MNHEY and CDR2 is SMNVEV (reference sequence). CDR3 length: 15 residues. The CDR3 region is CASSLGTNSYNEQYF. Written as DNA, the CDR3 is TGTGCCAGCAGTTTAGGGACCAACTCCTACAATGAGCAGTACTTC.

This clonotype has just one count. This sequence may be a read error, since a much larger clone differs from it by one base. This chain connects TRBV10-3 to TRBJ2-3; D unresolved. The CDR3 runs to 14 residues. V was shortened by 7 bases and J by 3 bases, with 14 bases between the two germline ends. Germline assignment: CDR1 ENHRY and CDR2 SYGVKD. The CDR3 is CAITGSRLTDTQYF. CDR3 DNA sequence: TGTGCCATCACCGGGTCTCGATTGACAGATACGCAGTATTTT.

This clonotype has only a few counts. V is TRBV12-3 or TRBV12-4 and J is TRBJ2-3; 10 bases align to TRBD2. Unmatched junction bases numbered 10, after V lost 2 bases and J lost 5 bases. The CDR3 totals 17 residues. CDR3 protein: CASSLSPSGGAIDTQYF. The DNA for the CDR3 is TGTGCCAGCAGTTTATCACCCAGCGGGGGGGCGATAGATACGCAGTATTTT.

The chain uses TRBV6-5 and TRBJ1-1; 9 bases match TRBD1. Germline CDR1 is MNHEY and CDR2 is SVGAGI. This CDR3 is built from 16 residues. Unmatched junction bases numbered 13, after V lost 7 bases and J lost 4 bases. The CDR3 region has the DNA TGTGCCAGCATCCCCACAGGGGGCGTTTATCCCACTGAAGCTTTCTTT. It specifies CASIPTGGVYPTEAFF.

The chain combines TRBV29-1 with TRBJ1-2; D gene unclear. The CDR3 extends over 15 amino acids. V lost 4 bases and J lost 2, with 17 bases in between. Germline CDR1 is SQVTM and CDR2 is ANQGSEA. The CDR3 region is CSVARGSGANYGYTF. The CDR3 DNA sequence: TGCAGCGTTGCTCGCGGGAGTGGCGCGAACTATGGCTACACCTTC. Full variable domain (outside the CDR3, taken from reference TRBV29-1 and TRBJ1-2): SAVISQKPSRDICQRGTSLTIQCQVDSQVTMMFWYRQQPGQSLTLIATANQGSEATYESGFVIDKFPISRPNLTFSTLTVSNMSPEDSSIYLCSVARGSGANYGYTFGSGTRLTVV.

J is TRBJ2-1 and V is TRBV9, with unresolved D. The CDR3 has 15 residues. V lost 0 bases and J 8 bases, leaving 15 bases between the germline ends. Looked up from germline, CDR1 is SGDLS and CDR2 is YYNGEE. The CDR3 nucleotides read TGTGCCAGCAGCGTAGAATCCCTGGGGTACGATGAGCAGTTCTTC. It is translated as CASSVESLGYDEQFF.

The V gene is TRBV5-1, the J gene TRBJ2-7; perhaps TRBD2 as D (5 bases). Germline assignment: CDR1 SGHRS and CDR2 YFSETQ. V lost 4 bases and J 0 bases, leaving 11 bases between the germline ends. The CDR3 is 14 amino acids. The CDR3 protein is CASSIRAGSYEQYF. DNA of the CDR3: TGCGCCAGCAGCATCCGGGCGGGCTCCTACGAGCAGTACTTC.

On this clonotype itself: At one end, the junction sequence differs from germline, possibly due to a read error. V gene TRBV25-1 combines with J gene TRBJ2-1; D is ambiguous. The CDR3 covers 13 residues. Germline values: CDR1 MGHDK, CDR2 SYGVNS. CDR3 in amino acids: CASRELRYNEQFF. In nucleotides, the CDR3 is TGTGCCAGCAGGGAATTAAGGTACAATGAGCAGTTCTTC. Filled out from reference TRBV25-1 and TRBJ2-1, the complete variable domain reads EADIYQTPRYLVIGTGKKITLECSQTMGHDKMYWYQQDPGMELHLIHYSYGVNSTEKGDLSSESTVSRIRTEHFPLTLESARPSHTSQYLCASRELRYNEQFFGPGTRLTVL.

V and J are TRBV7-2 and TRBJ1-2; tentative D call: TRBD1 (5 bases). CDR1 is SGHTA, CDR2 FQGNSA, per germline. The V gene lost 1 base and the J gene lost 8 bases, with 11 bases spanning the gap. CDR3 length: 13 amino acids. CDR3 coding DNA: TGTGCCAGCAGCTTAGACCGCCGGGGCGGCTACACCTTC. Translating it yields CASSLDRRGGYTF.

The chain links TRBV7-9 to TRBJ2-5; D gene ambiguous. Deletions cut 0 bases from V and 11 bases from J, with 7 bases between. CDR1 is SEHNR and CDR2 is FQNEAQ in the germline V gene (reference sequence). This CDR3 region has 11 residues. The CDR3 here is CASSLAEQQYF. CDR3 DNA sequence: TGTGCCAGCAGCTTAGCGGAGCAGCAGTACTTC.

This clonotype was seen more than once but under ten times. The chain carries TRBV4-3 and TRBJ1-4; a weak D match, TRBD1 (5 bases). This CDR3 contains 21 residues. Germline-derived CDR1 and CDR2 are LGHNA and YSLEER. Trimming stripped 0 bases from V and 6 bases from J, with 29 bases between. The CDR3 loop is CASSQDLSDRNLVRAYEKLFF. DNA for the CDR3: TGCGCCAGCAGCCAAGATTTGAGCGACCGCAACCTCGTCAGGGCTTATGAAAAACTGTTTTTT.

This chain links TRBV27 with TRBJ2-1; D is ambiguous. Near its end, the DNA agrees better with TRBJ2-7, so the J call may be wrong. The germline V gene has CDR1 MNHEY and CDR2 SMNVEV (reference sequence). The CDR3 extends over 16 amino acids. The CDR3, as DNA: TGTGCCAGCAGTTTATGGCGGCCCGCCTCCTACAATGAGCAGTACTTC. It encodes CASSLWRPASYNEQYF.

The chain carries TRBV30 and TRBJ2-5, with D possibly TRBD1 on 5 matching bases. The length of the CDR3 is 14 residues. CDR1 is GTSNPN, CDR2 SVGIG, per germline (reference sequence). Trimming took off 3 bases at V and 5 bases at J, with 16 bases between the two ends. CDR3 loop: CAWRDDSRRETQYF. Here the CDR3 DNA reads TGTGCCTGGAGAGATGACAGTCGTAGGGAGACCCAGTACTTC.

The table lists this clonotype with a few counts. This chain connects TRBV6-1 to TRBJ2-5; the D gene is possibly TRBD2 (5 bases). V was cut by 6 bases and J by 4 bases, with 12 bases left in between. The germline V gene has CDR1 MNHNS and CDR2 SASEGT. This CDR3 comprises 13 residues. The CDR3 reads CASRPSRVETQYF. The CDR3 DNA follows: TGTGCCAGCAGGCCCTCGAGGGTAGAGACCCAGTACTTC.

This clonotype was picked up many times. V is TRBV10-3 and J is TRBJ2-3; D unresolved. The V gene's germline CDR1 is ENHRY and CDR2 SYGVKD. CDR3 length: 15 residues. V was pared by 1 base and J by 7 bases, with 15 bases between. CDR3 loop: CAISELASPGNTQYF. The CDR3 DNA is TGTGCCATCAGTGAGTTAGCCTCTCCTGGAAATACGCAGTATTTT.

As to this clonotype: Compared with germline, one end of the junction differs, possibly owing to a read error. V and J are TRBV9 and TRBJ2-3, with D tentatively TRBD1 or TRBD2 (6 bases each). Germline CDR1 is SGDLS and CDR2 is YYNGEE. The CDR3 is made up of 14 amino acids. The CDR3 DNA sequence: TGTGCCAGCAGTCCAGGAGGGGGGAGAGATGCGCAGTATTTT. It yields the protein CASSPGGGRDAQYF.

The chain couples TRBV6-2 or TRBV6-3 to TRBJ2-1; 8 bases match TRBD1. V dropped 7 bases and J dropped 7; count of bases not matched to a gene: 9. There are 14 residues in the CDR3. Germline assignment: CDR1 MNHEY and CDR2 SVGEGT. DNA for the CDR3: TGTGCCAGCAACGTATGGACAGGGTCGAATGAGCAGTTCTTC. Amino acid sequence: CASNVWTGSNEQFF.

This clonotype was counted between two and nine times. The genes are TRBV28 and TRBJ2-1; D is unclear. Trimming removed 5 bases from V and 7 bases from J, with 15 bases in between. The CDR3 is made up of 14 amino acids. Per the germline V gene, CDR1 is MDHEN and CDR2 is SYDVKM. The CDR3 sequence: CASSPSPDYNEQFF. Here the CDR3 DNA reads TGTGCCAGCAGTCCCTCCCCTGATTATAATGAGCAGTTCTTC.

The sample holds a few counts of this clonotype. This chain links TRBV5-4 with TRBJ1-4, with 7 bases matching TRBD1. CDR3 size: 15 residues. CDR1 is SGHNT and CDR2 is YYREEE in the germline V gene (reference sequence). J lost 5 bases, V lost 4 bases, and 8 bases had no gene match. The CDR3 loop is CASSQRQGGNEKLFF. CDR3 nucleotides: TGTGCCAGCAGCCAGCGACAGGGAGGAAATGAAAAACTGTTTTTT.

This chain links TRBV10-3 with TRBJ2-3, with TRBD1 identical over 7 bases. The CDR3 sequence is 15 residues long. Germline V CDR1 and CDR2: ENHRY, SYGVKD. The junction had 8 bases not matched to a gene; V was cut back by 5 bases and J by 3 bases. DNA of the CDR3: TGTGCCATCAGTTACACCGGGACAGAGACAGATACGCAGTATTTT. The encoded protein is CAISYTGTETDTQYF.